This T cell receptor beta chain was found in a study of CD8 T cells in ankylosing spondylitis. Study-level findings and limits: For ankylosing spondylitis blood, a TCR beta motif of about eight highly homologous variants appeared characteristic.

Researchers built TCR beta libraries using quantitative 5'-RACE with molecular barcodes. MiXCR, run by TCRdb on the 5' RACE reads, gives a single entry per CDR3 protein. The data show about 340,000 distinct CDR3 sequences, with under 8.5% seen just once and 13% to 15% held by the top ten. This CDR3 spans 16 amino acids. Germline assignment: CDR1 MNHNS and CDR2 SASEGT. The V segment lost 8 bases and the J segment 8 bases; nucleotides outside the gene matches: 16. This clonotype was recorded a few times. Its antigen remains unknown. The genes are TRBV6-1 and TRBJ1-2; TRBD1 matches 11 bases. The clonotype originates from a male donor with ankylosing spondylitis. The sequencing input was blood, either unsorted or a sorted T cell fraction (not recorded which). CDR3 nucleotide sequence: TGTGCCAGCGGCATGGCCGGAGGACAGGGGGCGGGAGGCTACACCTTC. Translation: CASGMAGGQGAGGYTF.